Listed here are 30 T cell receptor beta chains from one sample, sequenced in a study of cytomegalovirus exposure and HLA in healthy donors. Amplification used 60 Vbeta primers and 13 Jbeta primers. Data came from immunoSEQ multiplex PCR; TCRdb stores just in-frame clones and leaves some out. The sample consists of tens of thousands of clones, roughly four fifths of them appearing once. The material sequenced was PBMCs. The receptor set was obtained from a man aged 18 to 29 in good health and CMV-seronegative.

The CDR3 region has the DNA TGTGCCAGCAGCAAAACTAGCGGGGGGCAGGGTACGCAGTATTTT. Its translation: CASSKTSGGQGTQYF. This rearrangement joins TRBV21-1 to TRBJ2-3; the table's D call, TRBD2, was not checked against the DNA. TRBV21-1 is given as a pseudogene. The CDR3 loop spans 15 amino acids.

A word on this clone: Additional DNA sequences in this sample encode the identical CDR3. The chain is built from TRBV28 and TRBJ1-5; 7 bases are shared with TRBD1. Germline CDR1 MDHEN, CDR2 SYDVKM. Trimming cost V 6 bases and J 6 bases; bases outside gene matches: 5. This CDR3 is built from 13 residues. CDR3: CASSLDRVQPQHF. In DNA form, the CDR3 reads TGTGCCAGCAGCCTCGACAGGGTTCAGCCCCAGCATTTT.

This clone was recorded a few times. V and J are TRBV30 and TRBJ2-3; D possibly corresponds to TRBD1 (6 bases). The CDR3 is 15 residues long. Per germline, CDR1 GTSNPN and CDR2 SVGIG (reference sequence). With 2 bases removed from V and 2 bases from J, the gap between germline ends came to 14 bases. In DNA, the CDR3 is TGTGCCTGGAGTACTACAGGGACCCTCACAGATACGCAGTATTTT. Translated, it gives CAWSTTGTLTDTQYF.

The chain couples TRBV6-5 to TRBJ1-1; 8 bases are a match to TRBD1. V lost 4 bases to trimming and J lost 6 bases; unmatched junction nucleotides: 10. This CDR3 is built from 15 residues. Germline CDR1 MNHEY, CDR2 SVGAGI. The CDR3 sequence is CASSSPGGVISEAFF. For the CDR3, the DNA is TGTGCCAGCAGTTCGCCAGGGGGCGTCATCTCTGAAGCTTTCTTT.

J is TRBJ2-3 and V is TRBV5-1, with 13 nucleotides matching TRBD2. After removal of 3 bases from V and 4 bases from J, the junction contained 5 bases not matched to a gene. Germline CDR1 SGHRS, CDR2 YFSETQ. The CDR3 contains 16 residues. CDR3 sequence: CASSYGLAGASDTQYF. CDR3 DNA: TGCGCCAGCAGCTATGGACTAGCGGGAGCTTCAGATACGCAGTATTTT.

This sequence joins TRBV28 and TRBJ2-3, with 7 bases identical to TRBD1. The V gene's germline CDR1 is MDHEN and CDR2 SYDVKM. V lost 6 bases to trimming and J lost 4 bases; unmatched junction nucleotides: 10. The length of the CDR3 is 15 residues. In DNA form, the CDR3 reads TGTGCCAGCAGCCCGGGACAGCTTATCGCAGATACGCAGTATTTT. Translation: CASSPGQLIADTQYF.

The sample holds a few counts of this clone. The V call is TRBV27, the J call TRBJ2-1; D uncertain. The V and J ends lost 7 bases and 8 bases respectively, with 9 bases between them. CDR1 and CDR2 from the germline V gene are MNHEY and SMNVEV (reference sequence). The CDR3 consists of 11 residues. For the CDR3, the DNA is TGTGCCAGCACCGGTGGTCATGAGCAGTTCTTC. Its protein product is CASTGGHEQFF.

V usage is TRBV28 and J usage is TRBJ1-5, with D tentatively TRBD1 (5 bases). V lost 6 bases and J lost 5, with 11 bases in between. The length of the CDR3 is 13 residues. Germline V lookup: CDR1 MDHEN, CDR2 SYDVKM. The CDR3 nucleotides read TGTGCCAGCAGGATTATGACAGATCAGCCCCAGCATTTT. It is translated as CASRIMTDQPQHF.

This clone was picked up a small number of times. The chain recombines TRBV5-4 with TRBJ1-1, with D possibly being TRBD1 (5 bases). V lost 4 bases, J lost 4 bases, and 11 bases lay in between. This CDR3 has 13 residues. From germline, CDR1 is SGHNT and CDR2 YYREEE (reference sequence). The CDR3 sequence is CASSVQGITEAFF. The DNA for the CDR3 is TGTGCCAGCAGCGTTCAGGGTATCACTGAAGCTTTCTTT.

The CDR3 DNA reads as TGCGCCAGCAGCCGGGGACTAGCGGGAGTTAACAATGAGCAGTTCTTC. This sequence encodes CASSRGLAGVNNEQFF. This chain joins TRBV4-1 and TRBJ2-1; 14 nucleotides agree with TRBD2. With V trimmed by 4 bases and J by 5 bases, 4 bases remained unmatched. Per the germline V gene, CDR1 is MGHRA and CDR2 is YSYEKL. CDR3 size: 16 residues.

The V call is TRBV5-4, the J call TRBJ2-7; 10 bases line up with TRBD2. The germline V gene has CDR1 SGHNT and CDR2 YYREEE (reference sequence). The CDR3 totals 17 residues. The junction had 11 bases not matched to a gene; V was cut back by 3 bases and J by 2 bases. CDR3 DNA: TGTGCCAGCAGCTCCGGGACTAGCGAGAAGAAAGCCTACGAGCAGTACTTC. It translates to CASSSGTSEKKAYEQYF.

This clone appeared once. The chain couples TRBV18 to TRBJ2-7; 8 positions match TRBD1. The trim removed 3 bases at V and 1 base at J, leaving 2 bases unmatched. Germline CDR1 and CDR2: KGHSH and LQKENI. CDR3 length: 14 residues. CDR3 DNA: TGTGCCAGCTCACCGGGACAGGTGTCCTACGAGCAGTACTTC. Amino acid sequence: CASSPGQVSYEQYF.

This rearrangement joins TRBV5-6 to TRBJ1-1; 7 positions match TRBD1. Unmatched junction bases numbered 9, after V lost 0 bases and J lost 7 bases. Per germline, CDR1 SGHDT and CDR2 YYEEEE. This CDR3 is built from 15 residues. In nucleotides, the CDR3 is TGTGCCAGCAGCTTGGGTCGACAGGGATTAGGTGAAGCTTTCTTT. Residues: CASSLGRQGLGEAFF.

In its sample, this clone was seen a few times. The chain recombines TRBV2 with TRBJ1-1; unclear D gene. The CDR3 length is 16 residues. CDR1 is SNHLY, CDR2 FYNNEI, per germline. V lost 3 bases and J lost 0, with 14 bases in between. The CDR3 is CASSDRLRSMNTEAFF. CDR3 DNA sequence: TGTGCCAGCAGTGACAGACTACGAAGTATGAACACTGAAGCTTTCTTT. Full variable domain (rest looked up from reference TRBV2 and TRBJ1-1): EPEVTQTPSHQVTQMGQEVILRCVPISNHLYFYWYRQILGQKVEFLVSFYNNEISEKSEIFDDQFSVERPDGSNFTLKIRSTKLEDSAMYFCASSDRLRSMNTEAFFGQGTRLTVV.

The CDR3 is CASSQANNYGYTF. The CDR3 DNA is TGTGCCAGCAGTCAGGCGAATAACTATGGCTACACCTTC. The chain uses TRBV11-2 and TRBJ1-2; D is ambiguous. Deletions cut 6 bases from V and 1 base from J, with 9 bases between. Per the germline V gene, CDR1 is SGHAT and CDR2 is FQNNGV. CDR3 length: 13 residues.

The chain is built from TRBV7-8 and TRBJ2-1; 10 nucleotides align to TRBD1. Trimming took 8 bases from V and 6 from J; bases not matched to a gene: 7. The CDR3 is 14 residues long. The germline V gene has CDR1 SGHVS and CDR2 FQNEAQ. As DNA, the CDR3 is TGTGCCAGCCAGATCGGGACAGGGGTCAATGAGCAGTTCTTC. Its translation is CASQIGTGVNEQFF. Full variable domain (remainder filled in from reference TRBV7-8 and TRBJ2-1): GAGVSQSPRYKVAKRGQDVALRCDPISGHVSLFWYQQALGQGPEFLTYFQNEAQLDKSGLPSDRFFAERPEGSVSTLKIQRTQQEDSAVYLCASQIGTGVNEQFFGPGTRLTVL.

The chain couples TRBV18 to TRBJ1-2; the D gene is possibly TRBD1 (6 bases). The CDR3 spans 13 residues. The V gene's germline CDR1 is KGHSH and CDR2 LQKENI. Trimming removed 2 bases from V and 4 bases from J, with 8 bases in between. CDR3 coding DNA: TGTGCCAGCTCACCATCGGACAGCTATGGCTACACCTTC. Encoded protein: CASSPSDSYGYTF.

The J gene is TRBJ1-4, the V gene TRBV5-1; D remains unclear. The CDR3 extends over 14 amino acids. Germline V gene lookup returns CDR1 SGHRS and CDR2 YFSETQ. V lost 0 bases to trimming and J lost 7 bases, with 10 bases between them. CDR3 in DNA: TGCGCCAGCAGCTTGGCAGCAGGTTTTGAAAAACTGTTTTTT. Amino acid sequence: CASSLAAGFEKLFF.

This clone showed up just a few times. The chain links TRBV2 to TRBJ1-5; perhaps TRBD1 as D (5 bases). The V gene lost 3 bases and the J gene lost 3 bases, with 9 bases spanning the gap. Germline CDR1 SNHLY, CDR2 FYNNEI. The CDR3 sequence is 14 residues long. The CDR3 is CASSDPTANQPQHF. CDR3 DNA sequence: TGTGCCAGCAGTGATCCGACAGCCAATCAGCCCCAGCATTTT.

The chain is built from TRBV7-2 and TRBJ2-3; possible D gene TRBD2, 5 bases. CDR1 is SGHTA and CDR2 is FQGNSA in the germline V gene. The CDR3 extends over 14 amino acids. Trimming shortened V by 4 bases and J by 5 bases, and 13 bases separated the two germline ends. The CDR3 region has the DNA TGTGCCAGCAGCTCTAGCCCACGTCAAGATACGCAGTATTTT. It codes for CASSSSPRQDTQYF.

The chain links TRBV4-2 to TRBJ2-7, with 12 bases lining up with TRBD2. With V trimmed by 4 bases and J by 1 base, 5 bases remained unmatched. Germline loops: CDR1 LGHNA, CDR2 YNFKEQ. The CDR3 covers 16 residues. CDR3 loop: CASSPRLAGESYEQYF. The CDR3 nucleotides read TGTGCCAGCAGCCCCAGACTAGCGGGAGAATCCTACGAGCAGTACTTC.

The chain links TRBV30 to TRBJ1-5; D ambiguous. The V end lost 0 bases, the J end lost 4 bases, and 10 bases lay between the germline ends. This CDR3 has 14 amino acids. Germline values: CDR1 GTSNPN, CDR2 SVGIG (reference sequence). The CDR3 region is CAWSVRSGNQPQHF. CDR3 sequence (DNA): TGTGCCTGGAGTGTACGGTCGGGAAATCAGCCCCAGCATTTT.

The rearrangement joins TRBV6-1 to TRBJ2-2; TRBD2 matches at 10 bases. The length of the CDR3 is 16 residues. The germline V gene has CDR1 MNHNS and CDR2 SASEGT. V lost 4 bases, J lost 6 bases, and 8 bases stayed unmatched. DNA for the CDR3: TGTGCCAGCAGTGTTTTAGGACTAGCGGCGGCCGGGGAGCTGTTTTTT. This encodes CASSVLGLAAAGELFF.

This clone was seen once. The gene calls are TRBV5-6 and TRBJ2-1; weak D call: TRBD2 (5 bases). The CDR3 is 18 residues long. Deletions cut 2 bases from V and 1 base from J, with 19 bases between. Looked up from germline, CDR1 is SGHDT and CDR2 is YYEEEE. This CDR3 is CASSLGPGGSGSYNEQFF. The CDR3 DNA reads as TGTGCCAGCAGCTTAGGACCTGGAGGATCGGGATCCTACAATGAGCAGTTCTTC.

This clone was counted a single time. V usage is TRBV27 and J usage is TRBJ1-3; D ambiguous. V was clipped by 2 bases and J by 0 bases, with 11 bases between them. Per the germline V gene, CDR1 is MNHEY and CDR2 is SMNVEV (reference sequence). This CDR3 has 16 amino acids. CDR3 amino acids: CASSLSFRGSGNTIYF. In DNA, the CDR3 is TGTGCCAGCAGTTTAAGCTTCCGGGGCTCTGGAAACACCATATATTTT.

The chain employs TRBV28 and TRBJ2-5, with TRBD1 matching 8 bases. With the DNA end fitting TRBJ2-7 better, the J assignment may be wrong. CDR3 length: 14 residues. Germline-derived CDR1 and CDR2 are MDHEN and SYDVKM. CDR3 sequence (DNA): TGTGCCAGCAGTACTACAGGGGGCTCCTACGAGCAGTACTTC. Its translation is CASSTTGGSYEQYF.

The rearrangement joins TRBV6-5 to TRBJ2-2; D gene uncertain. This CDR3 is 14 amino acids long. CDR1 and CDR2 from the germline V gene are MNHEY and SVGAGI. The V end lost 0 bases, the J end lost 5 bases, and 7 bases lay between the germline ends. In DNA, the CDR3 is TGTGCCAGCAGTTACTCGACTGGAACCGGGGAGCTGTTTTTT. Translating it yields CASSYSTGTGELFF.

The rearrangement joins TRBV21-1 to TRBJ2-1; whether TRBD2, the table's D call, matches the DNA was not checked. TRBV21-1 is listed as a pseudogene. This CDR3 comprises 14 residues. The CDR3 DNA reads as TGTGCCAGCAGCAAAGCGGAGCGGTACAATGAGCAGTTCTTC. Its protein product is CASSKAERYNEQFF.

The chain carries TRBV9 and TRBJ1-2; TRBD1 aligns across 9 bases. The V gene end was trimmed by 2 bases and the J gene end by 4 bases; junction bases not matched to a gene: 6. The CDR3 loop spans 15 amino acids. Germline V gene sequence: CDR1 SGDLS, CDR2 YYNGEE. CDR3 bases: TGTGCCAGCAGCGTCGACAGGGGGTACGGCTATGGCTACACCTTC. As protein: CASSVDRGYGYGYTF. Full variable domain (rest looked up from reference TRBV9 and TRBJ1-2): DSGVTQTPKHLITATGQRVTLRCSPRSGDLSVYWYQQSLDQGLQFLIQYYNGEERAKGNILERFSAQQFPDLHSELNLSSLELGDSALYFCASSVDRGYGYGYTFGSGTRLTVV.

The rearrangement uses TRBV28 and TRBJ2-1, with a tentative D call TRBD2 (6 bases). V lost 4 bases, J lost 11 bases, and 9 bases lay in between. Germline CDR1 is MDHEN and CDR2 is SYDVKM. The CDR3 consists of 11 residues. In DNA form, the CDR3 reads TGTGCCAGCAGTTCCGCGGGACAGCAGTTCTTC. This gives the protein CASSSAGQQFF.